Following are 26 T cell receptor beta chains from one sample sequenced in a study of PD-L1 blockade in urothelial cancer. Measured with immunoSEQ multiplex PCR; TCRdb has only the in-frame clones, and not every one. Seen here are 45,000 to 70,000 clones, over 75% observed once, and the top ten hold about a sixth. The time point: pretreatment peripheral blood. Here the sequenced sample was PBMCs, taken around atezolizumab (anti-PD-L1) treatment. These receptor sequences come from a man in his 70s with urothelial cancer.

V is TRBV30 and J is TRBJ2-7, with 10 bases identical to TRBD2. Trimming removed 4 bases from V and 5 bases from J; junction bases left unmatched: 5. This CDR3 spans 13 amino acids. CDR1 and CDR2 (germline): GTSNPN, SVGIG (reference sequence). CDR3 bases: TGTGCCTGGACTAGCGGGAGTTGGGACGAGCAGTACTTC. Protein product: CAWTSGSWDEQYF.

This clone was recorded only once. The V and J genes are TRBV27 and TRBJ2-7, with 12 bases that match TRBD1. The CDR3 loop spans 14 amino acids. The germline V gene has CDR1 MNHEY and CDR2 SMNVEV (reference sequence). Trimming took 5 bases from V and 4 from J; bases not matched to a gene: 3. The CDR3 is CASSRDRGPYEQYF. CDR3 DNA: TGTGCCAGCAGTCGGGACAGGGGGCCGTACGAGCAGTACTTC.

The chain joins TRBV5-1 to TRBJ2-1; no reliable D call. This CDR3 spans 13 amino acids. V lost 4 bases to trimming and J lost 4 bases, with 9 bases between them. CDR1 is SGHRS and CDR2 is YFSETQ in the germline V gene. The DNA of the CDR3 is TGCGCCAGCAGCCCAGGTGGGTACAATGAGCAGTTCTTC. The encoded protein is CASSPGGYNEQFF.

There are a few counts of this clone. V is TRBV30 and J is TRBJ1-1; maybe TRBD1 (6 bases). Germline lookup yields CDR1 GTSNPN and CDR2 SVGIG (reference sequence). The ends were cut back, 4 bases at V and 3 bases at J, with 15 bases in the middle. This CDR3 is built from 14 residues. This CDR3 is CAWKGGGADTEAFF. In nucleotides, the CDR3 is TGTGCCTGGAAAGGAGGGGGGGCGGACACTGAAGCTTTCTTT.

J is TRBJ2-7 and V is TRBV4-2; no clear D. With 0 bases removed from V and 3 bases from J, the gap between germline ends came to 6 bases. Germline V gives CDR1 LGHNA, CDR2 YNFKEQ. CDR3 length equals 13 residues. The CDR3 protein is CASSQERHYEQYF. DNA of the CDR3: TGTGCCAGCAGCCAAGAGAGGCACTACGAGCAGTACTTC.

The V and J genes are TRBV4-1 and TRBJ1-2, with D perhaps matching TRBD1 (5 bases). Trimming removed 0 bases from V and 5 bases from J, with 19 bases in between. Looked up from germline, CDR1 is MGHRA and CDR2 is YSYEKL. The CDR3 contains 17 residues. The CDR3 nucleotides are TGCGCCAGCAGCCAAGATTGGGACGACCGGGGGTGGTATGGCTACACCTTC. This codes for CASSQDWDDRGWYGYTF.

This clone was observed once. The J gene is TRBJ2-2, the V gene TRBV6-1; a weak D match, TRBD1 (5 bases). Germline V gene sequence: CDR1 MNHNS, CDR2 SASEGT. Trimming took off 7 bases at V and 1 base at J, with 7 bases between the two ends. This CDR3 comprises 13 residues. The CDR3 reads CASIDRNTGELFF. The CDR3 bases are TGTGCCAGCATCGACAGGAACACCGGGGAGCTGTTTTTT.

The V and J genes are TRBV7-6 and TRBJ2-7; 10 nucleotides agree with TRBD2. The CDR3 contains 15 residues. CDR1 is SGHVS, CDR2 FNYEAQ, per germline. V was pared by 5 bases and J by 2 bases, with 6 bases of the junction left unmatched. The CDR3: CASSPVAGGAYEQYF. In DNA form, the CDR3 reads TGTGCCAGCAGCCCAGTAGCGGGAGGTGCCTACGAGCAGTACTTC.

The sample holds one count of this clone. The chain joins TRBV4-1 to TRBJ2-1, with a possible D match to TRBD2 (7 bases). This CDR3 has 17 amino acids. Trimming removed 0 bases at V and 1 base at J, with 13 bases between. CDR1 MGHRA and CDR2 YSYEKL come from the germline V gene. The CDR3 region has the DNA TGCGCCAGCAGCCAAGAGGGCGGGGGCGAATCCTACAATGAGCAGTTCTTC. Encoded protein: CASSQEGGGESYNEQFF.

This chain connects TRBV7-3 to TRBJ2-7, with a weak D call TRBD2 (5 bases). The CDR3 contains 18 residues. Germline V gene data show CDR1 as SGHTA and CDR2 as FQGTGA. V shed 4 bases and J shed 4 bases, with 26 bases lying between them. The CDR3 region is CASSSTPRLSGRSYEQYF. In DNA, the CDR3 is TGTGCCAGCAGCTCCACCCCCCGACTATCTGGACGGTCATACGAGCAGTACTTC.

This clone occurred once. CDR3 sequence: CASKQGAIDTEAFF. CDR3 bases: TGTGCCAGCAAACAGGGGGCCATAGACACTGAAGCTTTCTTT. The chain recombines TRBV2 with TRBJ1-1; 9 bases map to TRBD1. After removal of 7 bases from V and 3 bases from J, the junction contained 6 bases not matched to a gene. CDR1 and CDR2 (germline): SNHLY, FYNNEI. The CDR3 spans 14 residues.

The chain recombines TRBV11-2 with TRBJ1-2; 10 nucleotides match TRBD1. This CDR3 region has 14 residues. V gave up 3 bases and J gave up 5 bases; unmatched junction bases: 3. From germline, CDR1 is SGHAT and CDR2 FQNNGV. The DNA of the CDR3 is TGTGCCAGCAGCTTGGGACAGGGGCTTTATGGCTACACCTTC. Residues: CASSLGQGLYGYTF.

The chain couples TRBV6-1 to TRBJ2-7, with a weak D call TRBD1 (5 bases). V gave up 7 bases and J gave up 3 bases, with 13 bases separating them. The CDR3 is 13 residues long. Germline CDR1 MNHNS, CDR2 SASEGT. The CDR3 DNA sequence: TGTGCCAGCATCAGCCAGGGAAACTACGAGCAGTACTTC. This sequence encodes CASISQGNYEQYF.

The rearrangement uses TRBV28 and TRBJ1-5; the match to TRBD1 covers 7 bases. Germline V gene lookup returns CDR1 MDHEN and CDR2 SYDVKM. J gave up 0 bases and V 4 bases, and 3 bases lay outside the gene matches. This CDR3 is built from 15 residues. The CDR3 nucleotides are TGTGCCAGCAGTTCCGGGACAGATAGCAATCAGCCCCAGCATTTT. Residues: CASSSGTDSNQPQHF.

The gene calls are TRBV16 and TRBJ2-7; a possible D gene is TRBD2 (7 bases). CDR3 length equals 14 residues. Germline V lookup: CDR1 KGHSY, CDR2 FQNENV. The ends were cut back, 0 bases at V and 6 bases at J, with 12 bases in the middle. The CDR3 nucleotides are TGTGCCAGCAGCCAATCCTACAGGGAGGGCGAGCAGTACTTC. It codes for CASSQSYREGEQYF. Based on the CDR3 plus reference TRBV16 and TRBJ2-7, the full variable domain is GEEVAQTPKHLVRGEGQKAKLYCAPIKGHSYVFWYQQVLKNEFKFLISFQNENVFDETGMPKERFSAKCLPNSPCSLEIQATKLEDSAVYFCASSQSYREGEQYFGPGTRLTVT.

The V and J genes are TRBV18 and TRBJ1-1; a possible D gene is TRBD1 (6 bases). Trimming took 5 bases from V and 5 from J, leaving 27 bases between them. CDR3 length: 18 residues. Looked up from germline, CDR1 is KGHSH and CDR2 is LQKENI. CDR3 residues: CASSTNRAAGDMYTEAFF. The DNA of the CDR3 is TGTGCCAGCTCAACAAACAGGGCGGCGGGGGATATGTATACTGAAGCTTTCTTT.

The table lists this clone with a few counts. V is TRBV6-1 and J is TRBJ2-5; 7 bases line up with TRBD2. This CDR3 has 15 residues. The germline V gene has CDR1 MNHNS and CDR2 SASEGT. V lost 7 bases and J lost 4; bases outside the gene matches: 12. CDR3 region: CASTPSKGRGETQYF. The CDR3 nucleotides are TGTGCCAGCACTCCCTCGAAAGGGAGGGGAGAGACCCAGTACTTC.

The chain uses TRBV29-1 and TRBJ2-1; 10 nucleotides align to TRBD2. V trimming: 2 bases; J trimming: 4 bases; junction bases outside the gene matches: 8. The CDR3 spans 16 residues. The germline V gene has CDR1 SQVTM and CDR2 ANQGSEA. This CDR3 is CSVESLAGEGYNEQFF. The CDR3 DNA reads as TGCAGCGTTGAATCCCTAGCGGGAGAGGGGTACAATGAGCAGTTCTTC.

The chain recombines TRBV7-3 with TRBJ2-7; 8 bases align to TRBD1. V was clipped by 6 bases and J by 4 bases; unmatched bases: 5. Germline lookup yields CDR1 SGHTA and CDR2 FQGTGA. This CDR3 region has 13 residues. The CDR3 loop is CASSPGGGYEQYF. The CDR3 DNA follows: TGTGCCAGCAGTCCAGGGGGCGGGTACGAGCAGTACTTC.

The V and J genes are TRBV6-1 and TRBJ2-3; TRBD2 matches at 9 bases. The CDR3 consists of 17 residues. Germline V lookup: CDR1 MNHNS, CDR2 SASEGT. Losses at the gene ends were 3 bases for V and 14 bases for J; bases not matched to a gene: 21. Here the CDR3 reads CASSDGGAGTSLRYAYF. CDR3 DNA sequence: TGTGCCAGCAGTGATGGGGGAGCCGGGACTAGCCTCAGATACGCGTATTTT.

This rearrangement joins TRBV6-5 to TRBJ2-3; D unclear. The germline V gene has CDR1 MNHEY and CDR2 SVGAGI. Trimming stripped 6 bases from V and 5 bases from J, with 9 bases between. This CDR3 is 12 amino acids long. CDR3 residues: CASSHFGDTQYF. In DNA form, the CDR3 reads TGTGCCAGCAGCCACTTCGGAGATACGCAGTATTTT.

CDR3 protein: CASSPGFSWLYEQYF. CDR3 sequence (DNA): TGTGCCAGCAGCCCAGGGTTTAGTTGGCTCTACGAGCAGTACTTC. The rearrangement links TRBV7-8 to TRBJ2-7; perhaps TRBD1 as D (5 bases). Trimming left V 5 bases short and J 3 bases short, with 17 bases between. CDR3 length: 15 residues. Germline loops: CDR1 SGHVS, CDR2 FQNEAQ. The complete variable domain, with remaining parts taken from reference TRBV7-8 and TRBJ2-7, reads GAGVSQSPRYKVAKRGQDVALRCDPISGHVSLFWYQQALGQGPEFLTYFQNEAQLDKSGLPSDRFFAERPEGSVSTLKIQRTQQEDSAVYLCASSPGFSWLYEQYFGPGTRLTVT.

The rearrangement uses TRBV29-1 and TRBJ2-1; TRBD2 matches at 8 bases. The CDR3 runs 15 residues. Germline V CDR1 and CDR2: SQVTM, ANQGSEA. Unmatched junction bases numbered 7, after V lost 6 bases and J lost 0 bases. The CDR3: CSVASGSSSYNEQFF. The DNA of the CDR3 is TGCAGCGTCGCCAGCGGGAGTAGCTCCTACAATGAGCAGTTCTTC.

A single count supports this clone. The rearrangement uses TRBV15 and TRBJ2-3, with 9 bases lining up with TRBD2. Germline V CDR1 and CDR2: LNHNV, YYDKDF (reference sequence). Trimming at V came to 1 base and at J to 2 bases, leaving 4 bases not matched to a gene. The CDR3 is made up of 16 amino acids. For the CDR3, the DNA is TGTGCCACCAGCAGAGGGACTAGCGAGACCACAGATACGCAGTATTTT. It encodes CATSRGTSETTDTQYF.

V usage is TRBV11-2 and J usage is TRBJ2-1; maybe TRBD2 (7 bases). CDR3 length equals 16 residues. CDR1 and CDR2 from the germline V gene are SGHAT and FQNNGV. V shed 5 bases and J shed 4 bases, with 18 bases lying between them. CDR3: CASSPPTGRVYNEQFF. For the CDR3, the DNA is TGTGCCAGCAGCCCTCCCACAGGGAGGGTATACAATGAGCAGTTCTTC.

The chain uses TRBV28 and TRBJ2-2, with 12 positions matching TRBD2. Germline V CDR1 and CDR2: MDHEN, SYDVKM. CDR3 length: 16 residues. The J segment lost 7 bases and the V segment lost 4 bases, leaving 7 bases of the junction unmatched. The CDR3 DNA is TGTGCCAGCAGTTCTAGCGGGAGGGCCTTGTACGGGGAGCTGTTTTTT. This sequence encodes CASSSSGRALYGELFF.